Following are 26 T cell receptor beta chains from one sample sequenced in a study of blood T cells in healthy people across ages. A J-beta primer mix and a sample-barcoded 5' primer were used in a second PCR of roughly 6 to 12 cycles. A single record per CDR3 protein comes from TCRdb applying MiXCR to the 5' RACE reads. The sample carries around 800,000 distinct CDR3 sequences, roughly 50% recorded once. Specimen: blood. All receptors come from a man older than 75 in good health.

This clonotype has more than one count but fewer than ten. The chain joins TRBV2 to TRBJ2-5; 9 bases are shared with TRBD1. The CDR3 is made up of 14 amino acids. CDR1 and CDR2 from the germline V gene are SNHLY and FYNNEI. J lost 4 bases, V lost 5 bases, and 5 bases had no gene match. The CDR3 bases are TGTGCCAGCAGTTACACAGGGGGCAGAGAGACCCAGTACTTC. Its translation is CASSYTGGRETQYF.

V gene TRBV20-1 combines with J gene TRBJ1-5; D may be TRBD1 (5 bases). The CDR3 loop spans 17 amino acids. CDR1 and CDR2 from the germline V gene are DFQATT and SNEGSKA (reference sequence). The V gene lost 1 base and the J gene lost 0 bases, with 16 bases spanning the gap. In DNA, the CDR3 is TGCAGTGCTAGAGTTGGGGGGGGACGCTATAGCAATCAGCCCCAGCATTTT. Translation gives CSARVGGGRYSNQPQHF.

This clonotype has only a few counts. The genes are TRBV24-1 and TRBJ2-1; D might be TRBD2 (5 bases). Germline loops: CDR1 KGHDR, CDR2 SFDVKD. The CDR3 spans 16 residues. The V gene lost 3 bases and the J gene lost 2 bases, with 13 bases spanning the gap. The chain's CDR3 is CATSDTRTGAYNEQFF. The CDR3 DNA sequence: TGTGCCACCAGTGATACTAGGACTGGAGCCTACAATGAGCAGTTCTTC.

About this clonotype itself: At one end, the junction sequence differs from germline, possibly due to a read error. The chain joins TRBV27 to TRBJ1-5; tentative D call: TRBD1 (6 bases). Germline CDR1 is MNHEY and CDR2 is SMNVEV (reference sequence). The CDR3 runs to 18 residues. The CDR3 DNA sequence: TGTGCCAGCAGTTTGCACCCCCTTTGTTTGGGGGGCAATCAGCCCCAGCTTTTT. Amino acids: CASSLHPLCLGGNQPQLF.

CDR3 coding DNA: TGCAGTGCTGGGAGACTAGCCCTCAACACAGATACGCAGTTCTTC. Amino acid sequence: CSAGRLALNTDTQFF. The V call is TRBV20-1, the J call TRBJ2-1; TRBD2 aligns across 7 bases. This CDR3 region has 15 residues. The junction had 19 bases not matched to a gene; V was cut back by 5 bases and J by 12 bases. Germline V gene sequence: CDR1 DFQATT, CDR2 SNEGSKA (reference sequence).

This clonotype was picked up many times. The chain is built from TRBV29-1 and TRBJ2-7, with TRBD1 matching over 7 bases. From germline, CDR1 is SQVTM and CDR2 ANQGSEA. V shed 7 bases, J shed 3 bases, and the junction held 12 bases outside the gene matches. The CDR3 has 14 amino acids. CDR3 amino acids: CSARWGTDHYEQYF. The CDR3 DNA reads as TGCAGCGCCCGTTGGGGGACAGACCACTACGAGCAGTACTTC.

This clonotype was counted a few times. The gene calls are TRBV5-1 and TRBJ1-2; 12 bases line up with TRBD1. The CDR3 extends over 15 amino acids. Unmatched junction bases numbered 6, after V lost 7 bases and J lost 2 bases. CDR1 is SGHRS, CDR2 YFSETQ, per germline. The DNA of the CDR3 is TGCGCCAGCGGGACAGGGGGCAAAGCGAACTATGGCTACACCTTC. Protein product: CASGTGGKANYGYTF.

This clonotype was seen just once. V usage is TRBV27 and J usage is TRBJ1-1; 9 positions agree with TRBD1. J was trimmed by 5 bases and V by 4 bases; bases with no gene match: 8. CDR1 and CDR2 (germline): MNHEY, SMNVEV (reference sequence). This CDR3 region has 15 residues. Here the CDR3 reads CASSSQQGAGTEAFF. The CDR3 DNA reads TGTGCCAGCAGTTCTCAACAGGGGGCGGGAACTGAAGCTTTCTTT.

The chain uses TRBV5-1 and TRBJ2-3; D not resolved. Deletions cut 6 bases from V and 6 bases from J, with 8 bases between. The germline gives CDR1 SGHRS, CDR2 YFSETQ. The CDR3 contains 11 residues. CDR3 amino acids: CASTLYDTQYF. The CDR3 DNA sequence: TGCGCCAGCACGCTATACGATACGCAGTATTTT.

The chain links TRBV21-1 to TRBJ2-5; TRBD1 is the table's D call, not checked against the DNA. The DNA end is a closer match to TRBJ2-7, so the J assignment may be wrong. TRBV21-1 is classified as a pseudogene. There are 15 residues in the CDR3. The CDR3 loop reads CASSGTVRRGDEQYF. Here the CDR3 DNA reads TGTGCCAGCAGCGGGACGGTAAGGAGAGGGGACGAGCAGTACTTC.

CDR3: CSAPLAGGWQETQYF. The CDR3 coding sequence is TGCAGTGCTCCCCTAGCGGGAGGTTGGCAAGAGACCCAGTACTTC. The chain carries TRBV20-1 and TRBJ2-5; 11 bases fit TRBD2. V lost 5 bases and J lost 2; bases outside the gene matches: 7. The CDR3 loop spans 15 amino acids. Germline V lookup: CDR1 DFQATT, CDR2 SNEGSKA (reference sequence).

The V gene is TRBV28, the J gene TRBJ2-1; D is possibly TRBD1 (6 bases). This CDR3 region has 13 residues. The V gene lost 3 bases and the J gene lost 8 bases, with 11 bases spanning the gap. Germline lookup yields CDR1 MDHEN and CDR2 SYDVKM. CDR3 coding DNA: TGTGCCAGCAGTTTCCGACAGGTAGATGAGCAGTTCTTC. This translates into CASSFRQVDEQFF.

This sequence joins TRBV9 and TRBJ1-2, with 7 bases lining up with TRBD1. V shed 3 bases and J 0 bases; nucleotides not matched to a gene: 5. Per germline, CDR1 SGDLS and CDR2 YYNGEE. CDR3 length equals 15 residues. The CDR3 DNA sequence: TGTGCCAGCAGCGAAGGACAGGCCGCTAACTATGGCTACACCTTC. Translated, it gives CASSEGQAANYGYTF.

In this sample, this clonotype turned up a few times. The CDR3 nucleotides read TGTGCCAGCAGGAGATCACAGGGGACCTATGGCTACACCTTC. This sequence encodes CASRRSQGTYGYTF. J is TRBJ1-2 and V is TRBV27, with TRBD1 identical over 7 bases. The CDR3 contains 14 residues. V shed 6 bases, J shed 4 bases, and the junction held 8 bases outside the gene matches. Germline CDR1 is MNHEY and CDR2 is SMNVEV (reference sequence).

The gene calls are TRBV9 and TRBJ2-1; 9 bases are shared with TRBD1. CDR3 length: 16 amino acids. The V gene's germline CDR1 is SGDLS and CDR2 YYNGEE. The V and J ends lost 3 bases and 7 bases, in that order; junction bases with no gene match: 11. This CDR3 is CASSAIQGARMNEQFF. The CDR3 region has the DNA TGTGCCAGCAGCGCGATACAGGGGGCGCGTATGAATGAGCAGTTCTTC.

The chain links TRBV18 to TRBJ2-3; D might be TRBD2 (5 bases). Trimming pared 3 bases from V and 10 bases from J, leaving 17 bases between. The CDR3 sequence is 14 residues long. In germline, CDR1 is KGHSH, CDR2 LQKENI. CDR3 amino acids: CASSPVGESSAQYF. The DNA for the CDR3 is TGTGCCAGCTCACCCGTCGGGGAGAGTTCTGCGCAGTATTTT.

This clonotype was found once. The rearrangement uses TRBV7-9 and TRBJ2-7; 8 bases are a match to TRBD2. The CDR3 has 16 amino acids. After removal of 3 bases from V and 2 bases from J, the junction contained 9 bases not matched to a gene. CDR1 is SEHNR, CDR2 FQNEAQ, per germline (reference sequence). CDR3 protein: CASSLGSGSLPYEQYF. CDR3 nucleotide sequence: TGTGCCAGCAGCTTGGGAAGCGGGAGCCTGCCCTACGAGCAGTACTTC.

The gene calls are TRBV6-1 and TRBJ2-6; possibly TRBD1 or TRBD2 for D (5 bases each). The CDR3 sequence is 17 residues long. Germline V gene data show CDR1 as MNHNS and CDR2 as SASEGT. The V and J ends lost 2 bases and 0 bases respectively, with 11 bases between them. The CDR3 is CASSEHIGGSGANVLTF. The CDR3 nucleotides read TGTGCCAGCAGTGAACATATTGGGGGCTCTGGGGCCAACGTCCTGACTTTC.

The chain combines TRBV18 with TRBJ2-7; 8 nucleotides agree with TRBD1. This CDR3 is built from 14 residues. Trimming took 6 bases from V and 3 from J; bases not matched to a gene: 7. Germline CDR1 reads KGHSH; CDR2 reads LQKENI. The CDR3 region is CASSADRGNYEQYF. The CDR3 nucleotides are TGTGCCAGCTCCGCCGACAGGGGCAACTACGAGCAGTACTTC. Filled out from reference TRBV18 and TRBJ2-7, the complete variable domain reads NAGVMQNPRHLVRRRGQEARLRCSPMKGHSHVYWYRQLPEEGLKFMVYLQKENIIDESGMPKERFSAEFPKEGPSILRIQQVVRGDSAAYFCASSADRGNYEQYFGPGTRLTVT.

The chain couples TRBV15 to TRBJ2-3, with D perhaps TRBD2 (6 bases). CDR3 length: 13 residues. Germline V gene sequence: CDR1 LNHNV, CDR2 YYDKDF (reference sequence). Between the trimmed V and J ends, which lost 1 base and 10 bases, there was a span of 12 bases. The CDR3 sequence: CATSRGLGRSQYF. The CDR3 nucleotides are TGTGCCACCAGCAGAGGCTTGGGGAGGTCGCAGTATTTT.

A few counts support this clonotype. The rearrangement joins TRBV3-1 to TRBJ2-5; 7 nucleotides match TRBD1. CDR1 and CDR2 (germline): LGHDT, YNNKEL (reference sequence). Trimming took 4 bases from V and 2 from J; bases not matched to a gene: 4. The CDR3 runs to 14 residues. The DNA for the CDR3 is TGTGCCAGCAGCCGACAGGGCACACAAGAGACCCAGTACTTC. Amino acids: CASSRQGTQETQYF.

The gene calls are TRBV9 and TRBJ2-7; unclear D gene. The ends were cut back, 0 bases at V and 2 bases at J, with 12 bases in the middle. CDR1 and CDR2 (germline): SGDLS, YYNGEE. There are 15 residues in the CDR3. The CDR3 sequence is CASSVEISSTYEQYF. In nucleotides, the CDR3 is TGTGCCAGCAGCGTAGAGATTAGCTCGACCTACGAGCAGTACTTC.

CDR3 sequence (DNA): TGTGCCATCAGAGATAGCGGGAGGGCCGGGAGATACGCGTATTTT. This encodes CAIRDSGRAGRYAYF. The rearrangement links TRBV10-3 to TRBJ2-3; 11 nucleotides match TRBD2. J lost 14 bases, V lost 6 bases, and 16 bases had no gene match. Per the germline V gene, CDR1 is ENHRY and CDR2 is SYGVKD. There are 15 residues in the CDR3.

The chain is built from TRBV15 and TRBJ2-5; D remains ambiguous. The V end lost 5 bases, the J end lost 4 bases, and 8 bases lay between the germline ends. The CDR3 has 12 residues. Germline V lookup: CDR1 LNHNV, CDR2 YYDKDF (reference sequence). The CDR3 loop is CATSPGRETQYF. The CDR3 DNA is TGTGCCACCAGCCCCGGGCGAGAGACCCAGTACTTC.

Concerning this clonotype: At one end, the junction sequence differs from germline, possibly due to a read error. This chain uses TRBV5-1 with TRBJ2-1; D call uncertain. The CDR3 loop spans 13 amino acids. The V gene's germline CDR1 is SGHRS and CDR2 YFSETQ. The CDR3 sequence is CASSLEAYSEQFF. The CDR3 nucleotides read TGCGCCAGCAGCTTGGAAGCTTACAGTGAGCAGTTCTTC.

The V gene is TRBV24-1, the J gene TRBJ2-5; D is ambiguous. CDR3 size: 16 residues. CDR1 and CDR2 (germline): KGHDR, SFDVKD. Trimming left V 3 bases short and J 2 bases short, with 15 bases between. The CDR3 sequence is CATSDPRTPRQETQYF. CDR3 DNA: TGTGCCACCAGTGATCCCCGGACCCCACGACAAGAGACCCAGTACTTC.